A selection of T cell receptor beta chains follows, all from one sample in a study of blood T cells in healthy people across ages. Each CDR3 protein is one row after TCRdb ran MiXCR on the 5' RACE reads. The table has about 1.6 million distinct CDR3 sequences, roughly a third seen once. Material: blood. These receptors originate from a woman in her thirties in good health. Both conserved end residues are part of each CDR3. The D gene is left open where the match is weak. Clone size appears in some rows only: once, few, many, or a class for an expanded clone.

cdr3_aa cdr3_nt d_call v_call clone_size cdr3_length j_call
CASSLLGQGVWSYEQYF TGTGCCAGCAGTTTATTGGGACAGGGGGTATGGTCCTACGAGCAGTACTTC TRBD1 TRBV27 . 17 TRBJ2-7
CSARGPDRSGQYF TGCAGTGCTAGAGGGCCGGACAGGTCCGGGCAGTACTTC TRBD1 TRBV20-1 . 13 TRBJ2-7
CASRAGHTEAFF TGTGCCAGCAGGGCCGGGCACACTGAAGCTTTCTTT . TRBV6-5 . 12 TRBJ1-1
CSGLDGQETQYF TGCAGCGGGTTGGACGGGCAAGAGACCCAGTACTTC . TRBV29-1 many 12 TRBJ2-5
CASRVETGGHEQYF TGTGCCAGCAGGGTAGAGACAGGGGGCCACGAGCAGTACTTC TRBD1 TRBV27 few 14 TRBJ2-7
CASLRPGEETQYF TGTGCCAGCCTCCGACCAGGGGAAGAGACCCAGTACTTC . TRBV6-1 . 13 TRBJ2-5
CASSAGQGRFEQYF TGTGCCAGCAGTGCCGGACAGGGCCGATTCGAGCAGTACTTC TRBD1 TRBV6-1 few 14 TRBJ2-7
CASTDVRGETQYF TGTGCCAGCACCGACGTCCGGGGAGAGACCCAGTACTTC . TRBV12-3/TRBV12-4 . 13 TRBJ2-5
CAISEGDSGAIHQYNEQFF TGTGCCATCAGTGAGGGAGATAGCGGGGCCATACACCAATACAATGAGCAGTTCTTC TRBD2 TRBV10-3 . 19 TRBJ2-1
CASRTQGNWQPQHF TGTGCCAGCAGGACACAGGGGAATTGGCAGCCCCAGCATTTT TRBD1 TRBV27 . 14 TRBJ1-5
CAISERLAGGPNTGELFF TGTGCCATCAGTGAGCGGCTAGCGGGAGGGCCGAACACCGGGGAGCTGTTTTTT TRBD2 TRBV10-3 . 18 TRBJ2-2
CASSPMVRTYEQYF TGTGCCAGCAGTCCCATGGTCAGGACCTACGAGCAGTACTTC . TRBV12-3/TRBV12-4 . 14 TRBJ2-7
CASLQGEGSNQPQHF TGTGCCAGTCTTCAGGGTGAGGGTTCCAATCAGCCCCAGCATTTT . TRBV19 . 15 TRBJ1-5
CASKQGDWTEAFF TGTGCCAGCAAACAGGGTGATTGGACTGAAGCTTTCTTT . TRBV3-1 . 13 TRBJ1-1
CASSLEQVIGETQYF TGCGCCAGCAGCCTGGAGCAGGTGATTGGGGAGACCCAGTACTTC . TRBV4-1 . 15 TRBJ2-5
CASSQDEGQPYEQYF TGCGCCAGCAGCCAAGATGAGGGACAGCCCTACGAGCAGTACTTC TRBD1 TRBV4-1 many 15 TRBJ2-7
CASSLSSRDKTYEQYF TGTGCCAGCAGTTTAAGCTCCCGGGACAAAACCTACGAGCAGTACTTC . TRBV12-3/TRBV12-4 . 16 TRBJ2-7
CASSFGTGVTGELFF TGTGCCAGCAGTTTTGGGACAGGGGTCACCGGGGAGCTGTTTTTT TRBD1 TRBV6-2/TRBV6-3 . 15 TRBJ2-2
CASTITPSGLTYEQYF TGTGCCAGCACCATAACCCCATCCGGGTTGACCTACGAGCAGTACTTC . TRBV5-6 many 16 TRBJ2-7
CASSFRFAGTGGRETQYF TGTGCCAGCAGCTTCAGATTTGCCGGGACAGGGGGCCGAGAGACCCAGTACTTC TRBD1 TRBV11-2 . 18 TRBJ2-5
CASSTRDRAIEQYF TGTGCCAGTAGTACTCGGGACAGGGCGATCGAGCAGTACTTC TRBD1 TRBV19 . 14 TRBJ2-7
CASSQDLTSGVTQYF TGTGCCAGCAGCCAGGATCTGACTAGCGGGGTGACCCAGTACTTC TRBD2 TRBV3-1 . 15 TRBJ2-5
CASSQDWNEQFF TGCGCCAGCAGCCAAGACTGGAATGAGCAGTTCTTC . TRBV4-1 . 12 TRBJ2-1